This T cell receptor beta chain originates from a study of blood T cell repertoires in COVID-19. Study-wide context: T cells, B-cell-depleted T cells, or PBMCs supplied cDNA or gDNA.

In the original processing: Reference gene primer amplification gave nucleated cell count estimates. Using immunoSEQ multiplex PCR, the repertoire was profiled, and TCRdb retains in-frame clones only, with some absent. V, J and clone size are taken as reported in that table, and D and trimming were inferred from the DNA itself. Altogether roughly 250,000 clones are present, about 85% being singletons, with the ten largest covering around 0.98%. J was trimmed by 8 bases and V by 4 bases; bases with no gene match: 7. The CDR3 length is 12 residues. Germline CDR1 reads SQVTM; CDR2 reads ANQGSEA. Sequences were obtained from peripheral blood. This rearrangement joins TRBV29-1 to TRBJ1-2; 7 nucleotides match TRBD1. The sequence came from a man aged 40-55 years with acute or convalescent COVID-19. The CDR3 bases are TGCAGCGTTGGACAGGGACGAGAGGGCTACACCTTC. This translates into CSVGQGREGYTF.